This TCR beta chain was captured by sequencing in a study of T-cell memory formation after mild COVID-19. Study summary: Across donors, TCR clusters were largely donor specific.

About this clonotype: Its antigen is undetermined.

This CDR3 region has 13 residues. V lost 6 bases and J lost 4, with 9 bases in between. Study outcomes and limitations: Certain responding clones were present in pre-infection memory, suggesting participation of cross-reactive memory. Clones that contracted from day 15 to 85 were balanced CD4/CD8, while later expanders leaned CD4+.

Barcoded TCR alpha and TCR beta cDNA libraries with UMIs came from 5'RACE using constant-segment primers. TCRdb re-derived calls from the 5' RACE reads in MiXCR, one entry per CDR3 protein. The sample contains more than 150,000 distinct CDR3 sequences, roughly 18% of which appear only once. This clonotype was obtained from a man aged 18-30 years who had mild COVID-19 (a few samples of this study predate the infection). Cell type and time point are not known. The material sequenced was PBMCs or a T cell subset sorted from them (not recorded which). The V gene is TRBV12-3 or TRBV12-4, the J gene TRBJ1-4; D remains ambiguous. The CDR3 DNA reads TGTGCCAGCAGCCCACAGCTTAATGAAAAACTGTTTTTT. Its translation is CASSPQLNEKLFF.